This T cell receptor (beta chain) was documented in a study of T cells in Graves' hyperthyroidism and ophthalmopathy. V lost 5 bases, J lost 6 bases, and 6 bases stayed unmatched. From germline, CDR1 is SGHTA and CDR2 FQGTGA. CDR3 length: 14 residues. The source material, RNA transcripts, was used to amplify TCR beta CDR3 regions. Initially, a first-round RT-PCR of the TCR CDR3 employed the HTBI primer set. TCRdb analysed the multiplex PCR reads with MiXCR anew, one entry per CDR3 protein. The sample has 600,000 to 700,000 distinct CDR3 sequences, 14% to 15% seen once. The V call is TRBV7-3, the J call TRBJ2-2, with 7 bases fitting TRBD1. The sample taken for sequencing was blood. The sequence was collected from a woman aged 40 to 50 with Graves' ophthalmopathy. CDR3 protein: CASSPQTGSGELFF. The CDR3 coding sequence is TGTGCCAGCAGCCCCCAGACAGGGTCCGGGGAGCTGTTTTTT.